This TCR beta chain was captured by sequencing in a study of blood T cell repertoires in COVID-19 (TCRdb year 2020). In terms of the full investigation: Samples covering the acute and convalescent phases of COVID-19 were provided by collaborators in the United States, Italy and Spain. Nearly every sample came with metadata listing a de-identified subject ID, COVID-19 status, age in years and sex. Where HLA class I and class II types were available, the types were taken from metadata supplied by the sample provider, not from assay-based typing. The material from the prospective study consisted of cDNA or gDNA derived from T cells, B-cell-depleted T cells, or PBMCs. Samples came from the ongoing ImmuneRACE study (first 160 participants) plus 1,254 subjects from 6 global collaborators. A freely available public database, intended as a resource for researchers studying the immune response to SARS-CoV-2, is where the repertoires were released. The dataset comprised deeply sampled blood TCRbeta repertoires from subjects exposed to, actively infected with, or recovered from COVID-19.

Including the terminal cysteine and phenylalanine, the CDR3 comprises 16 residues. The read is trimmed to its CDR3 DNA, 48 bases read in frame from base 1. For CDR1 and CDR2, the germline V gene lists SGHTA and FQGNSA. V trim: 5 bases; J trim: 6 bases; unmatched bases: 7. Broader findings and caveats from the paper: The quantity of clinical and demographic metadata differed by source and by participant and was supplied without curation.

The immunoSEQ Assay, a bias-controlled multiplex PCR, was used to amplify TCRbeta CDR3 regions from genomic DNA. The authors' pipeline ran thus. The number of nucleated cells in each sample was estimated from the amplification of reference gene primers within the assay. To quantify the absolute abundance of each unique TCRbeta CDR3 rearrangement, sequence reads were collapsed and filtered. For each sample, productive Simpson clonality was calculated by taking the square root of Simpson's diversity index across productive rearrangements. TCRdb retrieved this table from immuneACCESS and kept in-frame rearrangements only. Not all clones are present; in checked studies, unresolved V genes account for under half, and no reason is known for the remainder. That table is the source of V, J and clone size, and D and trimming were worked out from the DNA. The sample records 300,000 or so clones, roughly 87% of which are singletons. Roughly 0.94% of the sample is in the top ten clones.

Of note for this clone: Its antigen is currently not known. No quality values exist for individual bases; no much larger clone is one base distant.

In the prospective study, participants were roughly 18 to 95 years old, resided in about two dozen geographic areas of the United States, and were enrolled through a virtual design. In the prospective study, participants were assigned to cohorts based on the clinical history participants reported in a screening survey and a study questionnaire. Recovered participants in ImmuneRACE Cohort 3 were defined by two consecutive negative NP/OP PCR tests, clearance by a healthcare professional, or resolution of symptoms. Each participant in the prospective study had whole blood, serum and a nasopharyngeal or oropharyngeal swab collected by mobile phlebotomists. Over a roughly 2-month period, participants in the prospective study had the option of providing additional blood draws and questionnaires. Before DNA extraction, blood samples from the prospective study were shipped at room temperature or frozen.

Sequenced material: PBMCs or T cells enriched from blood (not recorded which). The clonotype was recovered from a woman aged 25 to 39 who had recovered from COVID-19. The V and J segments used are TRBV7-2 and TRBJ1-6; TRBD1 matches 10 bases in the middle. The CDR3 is CASSPIDRGRNSPLHF. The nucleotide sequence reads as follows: TGTGCCAGCAGCCCGATCGACAGGGGGCGTAATTCACCCCTCCACTTT.